Below, 5 T cell receptor beta chains from the same sample are listed, as sequenced in a study of T cell repertoires in cytomegalovirus infection. TCRdb reprocessed the reads with MiXCR, giving one entry per CDR3 protein. The sample has tens of thousands of distinct CDR3 sequences; more than 15% are singletons. Antigens of these TCRs are unknown. The sequencing here drew on CD8+ T cells from cultured PBMCs, taken from culture after CMV antigen stimulation. All receptors come from a human donor in good health (CMV status not recorded). Some clones in this sample may be carry-over from other donors' samples.

The table lists this clonotype with many counts. The chain has TRBV19 and TRBJ2-7, with 9 bases aligning to TRBD2. Germline values: CDR1 LNHDA, CDR2 SQIVND (reference sequence). Losses at the gene ends were 10 bases for V and 3 bases for J; bases not matched to a gene: 4. The CDR3 extends over 12 amino acids. The CDR3, as DNA: TGTGCCACCGGCGGGGGGGACTACGAGCAGTACTTC. Translation: CATGGGDYEQYF.

This clonotype was seen ten or more times. The CDR3 bases are TGTGCCAGCAGTTCAGGGACAGGGGTTCGAAGTATGCAGTATTTT. This gives the protein CASSSGTGVRSMQYF. The rearrangement links TRBV6-5 to TRBJ2-3, with 10 bases matching TRBD1. The CDR3 sequence is 15 residues long. Germline trimming cut 4 bases from V and 11 bases from J; bases unmatched to any gene: 12. From germline, CDR1 is MNHEY and CDR2 SVGAGI.

This clonotype has at least ten counts. The gene calls are TRBV7-9 and TRBJ2-7; unclear D gene. Germline values: CDR1 SEHNR, CDR2 FQNEAQ (reference sequence). Trimming took 0 bases from V and 1 from J, leaving 4 bases between them. The CDR3 has 13 amino acids. As DNA, the CDR3 is TGTGCCAGCAGCTTAGCGTGGTCCTACGAGCAGTACTTC. It yields the protein CASSLAWSYEQYF.

This clonotype was detected a few times. This chain uses TRBV7-8 with TRBJ2-5, with D uncertain. V lost 4 bases to trimming and J lost 3 bases, with 9 bases between them. Per germline, CDR1 SGHVS and CDR2 FQNEAQ. The CDR3 runs to 13 residues. The CDR3 bases are TGTGCCAGCAGCTCCACGACGAAAGAGACCCAGTACTTC. Translating it yields CASSSTTKETQYF. Filled out from reference TRBV7-8 and TRBJ2-5, the complete variable domain reads GAGVSQSPRYKVAKRGQDVALRCDPISGHVSLFWYQQALGQGPEFLTYFQNEAQLDKSGLPSDRFFAERPEGSVSTLKIQRTQQEDSAVYLCASSSTTKETQYFGPGTRLLVL.

V usage is TRBV27 and J usage is TRBJ2-3, with 10 bases aligning to TRBD2. This CDR3 region has 15 residues. With V trimmed by 6 bases and J by 9 bases, 12 bases remained unmatched. The germline gives CDR1 MNHEY, CDR2 SMNVEV (reference sequence). CDR3 DNA sequence: TGTGCCAGCAGCGAGCAAAGAGGACTAGCGGAAACGCAGTATTTT. Protein product: CASSEQRGLAETQYF.